This TCR beta chain was sequenced during a study of blood T cell repertoires in COVID-19. Study in general: Samples of COVID-19 (acute and convalescent) were obtained from the United States, Italy and Spain.

Participants' own reports of clinical history determined their cohort assignment. As processed by the authors: Using reference gene primer amplification, nucleated cell counts were estimated. TCRdb's table, derived via immunoSEQ multiplex PCR, lists solely in-frame clones and lacks some. The V and J calls and clone size are taken from that table; D and trimming were inferred from the DNA. The sample has just over 300,000 clones, under 90% seen once; the top ten hold about 4%. The CDR3 length is 15 residues. From germline, CDR1 is SGHRS and CDR2 YFSETQ. Trimming at V came to 1 base and at J to 7 bases, leaving 7 bases not matched to a gene.

V gene TRBV5-1 combines with J gene TRBJ1-4; TRBD1 matches at 7 bases. Sequenced input: PBMCs or T cells enriched from blood (not recorded which). This sequence was found in a man younger than 40 who had recovered from COVID-19. CDR3 bases: TGCGCCAGCAGCTTGTTAGGGGCAGGGGGTGAAAAACTGTTTTTT. This sequence encodes CASSLLGAGGEKLFF.